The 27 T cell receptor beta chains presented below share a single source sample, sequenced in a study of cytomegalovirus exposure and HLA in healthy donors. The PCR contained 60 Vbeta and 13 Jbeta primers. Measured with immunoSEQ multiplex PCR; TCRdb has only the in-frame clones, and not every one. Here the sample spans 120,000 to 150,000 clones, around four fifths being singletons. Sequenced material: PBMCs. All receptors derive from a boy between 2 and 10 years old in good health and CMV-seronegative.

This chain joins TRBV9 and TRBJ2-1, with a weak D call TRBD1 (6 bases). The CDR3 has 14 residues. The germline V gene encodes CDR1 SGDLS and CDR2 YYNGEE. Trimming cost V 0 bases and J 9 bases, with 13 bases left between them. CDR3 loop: CASSVEGVRGEQFF. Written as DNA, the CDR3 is TGTGCCAGCAGCGTAGAGGGGGTACGAGGTGAGCAGTTCTTC.

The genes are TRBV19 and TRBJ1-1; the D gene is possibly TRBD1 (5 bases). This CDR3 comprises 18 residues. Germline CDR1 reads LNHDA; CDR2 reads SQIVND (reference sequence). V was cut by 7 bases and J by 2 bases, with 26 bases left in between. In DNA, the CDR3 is TGTGCCAGTATCCCCCGGGTGGGGGACTACCGAGAAAACACTGAAGCTTTCTTT. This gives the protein CASIPRVGDYRENTEAFF. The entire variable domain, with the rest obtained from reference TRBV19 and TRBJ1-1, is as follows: DGGITQSPKYLFRKEGQNVTLSCEQNLNHDAMYWYRQDPGQGLRLIYYSQIVNDFQKGDIAEGYSVSREKKESFPLTVTSAQKNPTAFYLCASIPRVGDYRENTEAFFGQGTRLTVV.

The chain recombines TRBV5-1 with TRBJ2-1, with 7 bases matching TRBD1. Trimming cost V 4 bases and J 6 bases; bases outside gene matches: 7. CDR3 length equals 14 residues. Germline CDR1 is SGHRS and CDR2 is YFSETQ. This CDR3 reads CASSPTDRFNEQFF. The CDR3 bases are TGCGCCAGCAGCCCAACGGACAGGTTCAATGAGCAGTTCTTC. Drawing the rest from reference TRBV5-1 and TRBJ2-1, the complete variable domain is KAGVTQTPRYLIKTRGQQVTLSCSPISGHRSVSWYQQTPGQGLQFLFEYFSETQRNKGNFPGRFSGRQFSNSRSEMNVSTLELGDSALYLCASSPTDRFNEQFFGPGTRLTVL.

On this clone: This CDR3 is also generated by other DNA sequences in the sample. The CDR3 coding sequence is TGTGCCAGCAGTCGGACTGGAAACTATGGCTACACCTTC. It codes for CASSRTGNYGYTF. V is TRBV6-5 and J is TRBJ1-2; D unresolved. This CDR3 is built from 13 residues. V was pared by 5 bases and J by 2 bases, with 9 bases between. From germline, CDR1 is MNHEY and CDR2 SVGAGI.

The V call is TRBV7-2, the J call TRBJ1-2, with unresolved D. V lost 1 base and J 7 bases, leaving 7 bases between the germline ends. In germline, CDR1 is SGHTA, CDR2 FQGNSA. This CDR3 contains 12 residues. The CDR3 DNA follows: TGTGCCAGCAGCTTAGATACTGGTGGCTACACCTTC. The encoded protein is CASSLDTGGYTF.

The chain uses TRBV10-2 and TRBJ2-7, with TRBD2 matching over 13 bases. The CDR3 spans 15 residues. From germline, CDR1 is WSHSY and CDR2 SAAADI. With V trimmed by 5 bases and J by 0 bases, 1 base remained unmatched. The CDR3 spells CASSRTSGSSYEQYF. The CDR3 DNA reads TGCGCCAGCAGTCGGACTAGCGGGAGCTCCTACGAGCAGTACTTC.

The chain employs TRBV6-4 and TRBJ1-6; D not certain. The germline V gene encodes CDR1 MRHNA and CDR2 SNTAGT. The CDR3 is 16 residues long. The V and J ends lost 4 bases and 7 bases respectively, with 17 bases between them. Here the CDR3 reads CASSGPVWAGNSPLHF. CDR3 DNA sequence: TGTGCCAGCAGTGGACCGGTATGGGCCGGCAATTCACCCCTCCACTTT.

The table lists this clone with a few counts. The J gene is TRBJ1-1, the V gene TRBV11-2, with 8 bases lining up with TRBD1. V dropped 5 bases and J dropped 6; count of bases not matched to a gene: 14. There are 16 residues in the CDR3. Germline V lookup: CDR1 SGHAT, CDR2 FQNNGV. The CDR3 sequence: CASSLGGRGLFAEAFF. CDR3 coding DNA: TGTGCCAGCAGCCTAGGGGGCAGGGGGCTGTTCGCTGAAGCTTTCTTT.

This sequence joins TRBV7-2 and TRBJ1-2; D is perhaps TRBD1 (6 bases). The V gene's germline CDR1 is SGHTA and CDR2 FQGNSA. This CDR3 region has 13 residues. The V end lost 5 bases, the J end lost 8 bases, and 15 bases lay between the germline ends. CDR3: CASSPDRFWGYTF. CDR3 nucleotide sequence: TGTGCCAGCAGCCCTGACAGGTTTTGGGGCTACACCTTC.

In DNA, the CDR3 is TGCGCCAGCAGCCAAGAGTGGGGACAGTTGGGCTACACCTTC. Its translation: CASSQEWGQLGYTF. This chain connects TRBV4-1 to TRBJ1-2; TRBD1 agrees at 7 bases. V lost 0 bases and J lost 8; bases outside the gene matches: 6. The germline CDR1 and CDR2 sequences are MGHRA and YSYEKL. The CDR3 length is 14 residues.

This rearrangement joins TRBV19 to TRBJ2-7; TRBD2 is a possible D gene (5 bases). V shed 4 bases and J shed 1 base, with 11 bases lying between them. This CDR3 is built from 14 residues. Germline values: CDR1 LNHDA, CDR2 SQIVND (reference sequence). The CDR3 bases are TGTGCCAGTAGTACTCACGGGGATTCCTACGAGCAGTACTTC. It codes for CASSTHGDSYEQYF.

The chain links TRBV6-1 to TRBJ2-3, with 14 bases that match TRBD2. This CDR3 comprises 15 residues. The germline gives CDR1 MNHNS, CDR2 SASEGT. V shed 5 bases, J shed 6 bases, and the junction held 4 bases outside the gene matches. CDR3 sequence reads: CASSSTSGGADTQYF. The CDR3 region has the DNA TGTGCCAGCAGTTCGACTAGCGGGGGGGCCGATACGCAGTATTTT.

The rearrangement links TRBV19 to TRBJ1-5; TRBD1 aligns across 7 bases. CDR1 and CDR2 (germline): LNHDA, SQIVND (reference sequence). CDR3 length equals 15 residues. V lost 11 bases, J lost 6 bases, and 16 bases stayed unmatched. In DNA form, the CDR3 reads TGTGCCGGGGGACCGGGAACAGGGGCAATTCAGCCCCAGCATTTT. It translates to CAGGPGTGAIQPQHF.

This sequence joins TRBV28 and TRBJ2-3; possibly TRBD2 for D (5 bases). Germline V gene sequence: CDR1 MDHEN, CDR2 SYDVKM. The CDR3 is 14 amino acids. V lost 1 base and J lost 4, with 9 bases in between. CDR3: CASSLSGMSDTQYF. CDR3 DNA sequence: TGTGCCAGCAGTTTATCCGGGATGTCAGATACGCAGTATTTT. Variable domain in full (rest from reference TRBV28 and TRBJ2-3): DVKVTQSSRYLVKRTGEKVFLECVQDMDHENMFWYRQDPGLGLRLIYFSYDVKMKEKGDIPEGYSVSREKKERFSLILESASTNQTSMYLCASSLSGMSDTQYFGPGTRLTVL.

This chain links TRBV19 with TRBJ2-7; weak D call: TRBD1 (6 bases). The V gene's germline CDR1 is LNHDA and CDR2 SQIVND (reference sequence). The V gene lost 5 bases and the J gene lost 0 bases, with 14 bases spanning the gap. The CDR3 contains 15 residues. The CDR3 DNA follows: TGTGCCAGTAGTCTAACAGGGCGAAGCTCCTACGAGCAGTACTTC. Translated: CASSLTGRSSYEQYF. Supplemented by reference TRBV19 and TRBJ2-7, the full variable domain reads DGGITQSPKYLFRKEGQNVTLSCEQNLNHDAMYWYRQDPGQGLRLIYYSQIVNDFQKGDIAEGYSVSREKKESFPLTVTSAQKNPTAFYLCASSLTGRSSYEQYFGPGTRLTVT.

The CDR3 sequence: CASSASPGTTYGYTF. The CDR3 DNA reads as TGTGCCAGCAGTGCATCCCCTGGGACTACCTATGGCTACACCTTC. The genes are TRBV6-1 and TRBJ1-2; the D gene is possibly TRBD1 (5 bases). The V gene lost 4 bases and the J gene lost 4 bases, with 16 bases spanning the gap. The CDR3 consists of 15 residues. Per germline, CDR1 MNHNS and CDR2 SASEGT.

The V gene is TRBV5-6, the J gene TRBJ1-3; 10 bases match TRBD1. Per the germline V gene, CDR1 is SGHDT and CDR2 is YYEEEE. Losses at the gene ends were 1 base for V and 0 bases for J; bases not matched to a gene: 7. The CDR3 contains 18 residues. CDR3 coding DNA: TGTGCCAGCAGCTTGCTGGGACAGGGGTCCTTCTCTGGAAACACCATATATTTT. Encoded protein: CASSLLGQGSFSGNTIYF. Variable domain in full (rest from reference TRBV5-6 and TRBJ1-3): DAGVTQSPTHLIKTRGQQVTLRCSPKSGHDTVSWYQQALGQGPQFIFQYYEEEERQRGNFPDRFSGHQFPNYSSELNVNALLLGDSALYLCASSLLGQGSFSGNTIYFGEGSWLTVV.

The CDR3 region has the DNA TGTGCCAGCAGTTTAATGGCTAGCGAGCCCTACAATGAGCAGTTCTTC. This codes for CASSLMASEPYNEQFF. This chain uses TRBV28 with TRBJ2-1; D possibly corresponds to TRBD2 (6 bases). V was shortened by 2 bases and J by 2 bases, with 13 bases between the two germline ends. Germline values: CDR1 MDHEN, CDR2 SYDVKM. This CDR3 is built from 16 residues. Based on the CDR3 plus reference TRBV28 and TRBJ2-1, the full variable domain is DVKVTQSSRYLVKRTGEKVFLECVQDMDHENMFWYRQDPGLGLRLIYFSYDVKMKEKGDIPEGYSVSREKKERFSLILESASTNQTSMYLCASSLMASEPYNEQFFGPGTRLTVL.

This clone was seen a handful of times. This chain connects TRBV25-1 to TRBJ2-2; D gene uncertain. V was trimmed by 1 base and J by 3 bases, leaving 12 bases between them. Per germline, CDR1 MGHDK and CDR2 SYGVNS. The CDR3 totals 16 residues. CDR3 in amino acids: CASSEWVDTYTGELFF. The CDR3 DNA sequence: TGTGCCAGCAGTGAATGGGTTGACACGTACACCGGGGAGCTGTTTTTT. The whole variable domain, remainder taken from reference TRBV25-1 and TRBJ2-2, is EADIYQTPRYLVIGTGKKITLECSQTMGHDKMYWYQQDPGMELHLIHYSYGVNSTEKGDLSSESTVSRIRTEHFPLTLESARPSHTSQYLCASSEWVDTYTGELFFGEGSRLTVL.

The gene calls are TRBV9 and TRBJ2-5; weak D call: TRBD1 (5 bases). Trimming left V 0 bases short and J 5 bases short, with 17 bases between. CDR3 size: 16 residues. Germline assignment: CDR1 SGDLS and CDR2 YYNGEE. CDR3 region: CASSVAGWGTKETQYF. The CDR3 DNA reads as TGTGCCAGCAGCGTAGCTGGGTGGGGCACCAAGGAGACCCAGTACTTC.

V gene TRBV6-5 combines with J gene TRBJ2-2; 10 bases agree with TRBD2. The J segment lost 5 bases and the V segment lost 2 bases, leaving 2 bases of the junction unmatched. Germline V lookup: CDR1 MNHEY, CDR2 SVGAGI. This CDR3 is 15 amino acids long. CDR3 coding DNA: TGTGCCAGCAGTTACGCTAGCGGGGGTACCGGGGAGCTGTTTTTT. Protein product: CASSYASGGTGELFF.

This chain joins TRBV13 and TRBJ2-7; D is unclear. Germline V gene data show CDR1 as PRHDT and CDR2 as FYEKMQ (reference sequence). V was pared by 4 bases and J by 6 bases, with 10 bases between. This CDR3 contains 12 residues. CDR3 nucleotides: TGTGCCAGCAGCTCCCCGCCCGGCGAGCAGTACTTC. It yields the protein CASSSPPGEQYF. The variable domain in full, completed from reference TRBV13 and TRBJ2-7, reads AAGVIQSPRHLIKEKRETATLKCYPIPRHDTVYWYQQGPGQDPQFLISFYEKMQSDKGSIPDRFSAQQFSDYHSELNMSSLELGDSALYFCASSSPPGEQYFGPGTRLTVT.

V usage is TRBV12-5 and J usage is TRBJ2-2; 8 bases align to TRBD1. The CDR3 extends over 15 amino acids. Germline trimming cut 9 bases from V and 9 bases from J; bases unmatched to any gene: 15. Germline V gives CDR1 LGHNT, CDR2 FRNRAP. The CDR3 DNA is TGTGCTAGCCAAGCTACTGGGACAGGAGGCCGGGAGCTGTTTTTT. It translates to CASQATGTGGRELFF. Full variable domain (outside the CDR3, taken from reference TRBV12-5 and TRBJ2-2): DARVTQTPRHKVTEMGQEVTMRCQPILGHNTVFWYRQTMMQGLELLAYFRNRAPLDDSGMPKDRFSAEMPDATLATLKIQPSEPRDSAVYFCASQATGTGGRELFFGEGSRLTVL.

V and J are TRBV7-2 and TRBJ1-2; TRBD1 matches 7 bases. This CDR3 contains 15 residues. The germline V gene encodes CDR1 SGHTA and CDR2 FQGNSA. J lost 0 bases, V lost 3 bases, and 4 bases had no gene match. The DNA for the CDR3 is TGTGCCAGCAGCTTGACAGGGAAAGCTAACTATGGCTACACCTTC. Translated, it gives CASSLTGKANYGYTF.

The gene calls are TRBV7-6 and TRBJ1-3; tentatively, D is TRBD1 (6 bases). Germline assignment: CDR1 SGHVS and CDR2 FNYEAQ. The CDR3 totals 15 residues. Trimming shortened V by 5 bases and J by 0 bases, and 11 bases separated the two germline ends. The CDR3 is CASSRGQHSGNTIYF. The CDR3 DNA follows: TGTGCCAGCAGCCGTGGACAGCACTCTGGAAACACCATATATTTT.

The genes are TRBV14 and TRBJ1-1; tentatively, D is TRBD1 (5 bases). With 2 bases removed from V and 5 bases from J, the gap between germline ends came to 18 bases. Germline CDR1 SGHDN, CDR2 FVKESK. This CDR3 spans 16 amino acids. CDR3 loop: CASSQFTTWGGTEAFF. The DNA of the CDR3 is TGTGCCAGCAGCCAATTTACGACGTGGGGGGGGACTGAAGCTTTCTTT.

The CDR3 sequence: CASSLGGLAGEQYF. In nucleotides, the CDR3 is TGTGCCAGCAGCTTAGGGGGACTAGCTGGCGAGCAGTACTTC. The rearrangement uses TRBV13 and TRBJ2-7; TRBD2 aligns across 9 bases. This CDR3 region has 14 residues. Per germline, CDR1 PRHDT and CDR2 FYEKMQ (reference sequence). V lost 0 bases to trimming and J lost 6 bases; unmatched junction nucleotides: 3.